Listed below are T cell receptor beta chains from one sample, sequenced in a study of cytomegalovirus exposure and HLA in healthy donors. Libraries were prepared by immunoSEQ multiplex PCR; TCRdb keeps only in-frame clonotypes and omits some of them. The sample holds some 90,000 clones; around 74% are singletons and the top ten take 2.5% to 3.5%. The sequencing input was PBMCs. These receptors originate from a female donor in good health and CMV-seropositive. CDR3s include the opening cysteine and the closing phenylalanine or tryptophan. Fields, in order: clone size, J gene, D gene, V gene, CDR3 protein, CDR3 DNA. D genes are given only for firm matches. Expanded clones are given a class, and other clones once, few, many or no size at all.

abundance: few; j_gene: TRBJ1-4; d_gene: TRBD1; v_gene: TRBV9; CDR3aa: CASSETGREKLFF; CDR3nt: TGTGCCAGCAGCGAGACAGGGAGGGAAAAACTGTTTTTT
abundance: .; j_gene: TRBJ1-4; d_gene: TRBD1; v_gene: TRBV28; CDR3aa: CASIRQGNEKLFF; CDR3nt: TGTGCCAGCATACGACAGGGTAATGAAAAACTGTTTTTT
abundance: .; j_gene: TRBJ2-5; d_gene: TRBD1; v_gene: TRBV11-1; CDR3aa: CASSPTGIQETQYF; CDR3nt: TGTGCCAGCAGCCCGACAGGGATCCAAGAGACCCAGTACTTC
abundance: .; j_gene: TRBJ2-7; d_gene: TRBD1; v_gene: TRBV5-1; CDR3aa: CASSLGDRAIEQYF; CDR3nt: TGCGCCAGCAGCTTGGGGGACAGGGCGATCGAGCAGTACTTC
abundance: .; j_gene: TRBJ1-2; d_gene: .; v_gene: TRBV28; CDR3aa: CASRRDLNYGYTF; CDR3nt: TGTGCCAGCAGGCGGGACCTAAACTATGGCTACACCTTC
abundance: once; j_gene: TRBJ2-7; d_gene: .; v_gene: TRBV7-2; CDR3aa: CASSLYQPGVSYEQYF; CDR3nt: TGTGCCAGCAGCTTATATCAACCAGGGGTCTCCTACGAGCAGTACTTC
abundance: .; j_gene: TRBJ2-7; d_gene: .; v_gene: TRBV29-1; CDR3aa: CSVEGALYEQYF; CDR3nt: TGCAGCGTTGAGGGGGCACTATACGAGCAGTACTTC
abundance: .; j_gene: TRBJ2-7; d_gene: .; v_gene: TRBV28; CDR3aa: CASGHTQGNHEQYF; CDR3nt: TGTGCCAGCGGGCACACCCAGGGTAACCACGAGCAGTACTTC
abundance: once; j_gene: TRBJ1-1; d_gene: .; v_gene: TRBV19; CDR3aa: CASSPPGETEAFF; CDR3nt: TGTGCCAGTAGTCCACCGGGGGAGACTGAAGCTTTCTTT
abundance: once; j_gene: TRBJ1-5; d_gene: .; v_gene: TRBV28; CDR3aa: CASSFGGPRQPQHF; CDR3nt: TGTGCCAGCAGTTTCGGGGGTCCCAGGCAGCCCCAGCATTTT
abundance: .; j_gene: TRBJ1-2; d_gene: .; v_gene: TRBV4-2; CDR3aa: CASSQDLNYGYTF; CDR3nt: TGTGCCAGCAGCCAAGACCTTAACTATGGCTACACCTTC
abundance: few; j_gene: TRBJ1-1; d_gene: .; v_gene: TRBV27; CDR3aa: CASSLTAGVTEAFF; CDR3nt: TGTGCCAGCAGTTTAACGGCGGGAGTCACTGAAGCTTTCTTT
abundance: .; j_gene: TRBJ2-1; d_gene: TRBD2; v_gene: TRBV2; CDR3aa: CAILAGVGNEQFF; CDR3nt: TGTGCCATCCTAGCGGGGGTGGGGAATGAGCAGTTCTTC
abundance: few; j_gene: TRBJ2-1; d_gene: .; v_gene: TRBV5-4; CDR3aa: CASSIGQGNEQFF; CDR3nt: TGTGCCAGCAGCATAGGCCAGGGTAATGAGCAGTTCTTC
abundance: .; j_gene: TRBJ2-1; d_gene: .; v_gene: TRBV19; CDR3aa: CASTIPGVADEQFF; CDR3nt: TGTGCCAGTACCATCCCAGGGGTCGCCGATGAGCAGTTCTTC
abundance: .; j_gene: TRBJ1-2; d_gene: .; v_gene: TRBV7-3; CDR3aa: CASSFNRDGYGYTF; CDR3nt: TGTGCCAGCAGCTTTAACAGGGATGGCTATGGCTACACCTTC
abundance: .; j_gene: TRBJ2-5; d_gene: .; v_gene: TRBV25-1; CDR3aa: CASSSGGHSLAETQYF; CDR3nt: TGTGCCAGCAGTTCCGGGGGTCACTCCTTGGCGGAGACCCAGTACTTC
abundance: once; j_gene: TRBJ2-1; d_gene: .; v_gene: TRBV7-3; CDR3aa: CASSPSGRLGNEQFF; CDR3nt: TGTGCCAGCAGCCCCTCGGGAAGGCTCGGCAATGAGCAGTTCTTC
abundance: .; j_gene: TRBJ2-7; d_gene: .; v_gene: TRBV7-2; CDR3aa: CASSSRRDFSYEQYF; CDR3nt: TGTGCCAGCAGCTCCCGCCGGGACTTCTCCTACGAGCAGTACTTC
abundance: .; j_gene: TRBJ2-2; d_gene: .; v_gene: TRBV5-4; CDR3aa: CASSFKGVTGELFF; CDR3nt: TGTGCCAGCTCTTTTAAGGGAGTCACCGGGGAGCTGTTTTTT
abundance: .; j_gene: TRBJ1-1; d_gene: .; v_gene: TRBV7-2; CDR3aa: CASSLALRELNSEAFF; CDR3nt: TGTGCCAGCAGCTTAGCCCTTCGGGAACTGAACTCTGAAGCTTTCTTT
abundance: .; j_gene: TRBJ1-2; d_gene: .; v_gene: TRBV27; CDR3aa: CASSLSGVEGYTF; CDR3nt: TGTGCCAGCAGTTTATCGGGAGTAGAAGGCTACACCTTC
abundance: .; j_gene: TRBJ1-2; d_gene: .; v_gene: TRBV7-2; CDR3aa: CASSLVTTSYGYTF; CDR3nt: TGTGCCAGCAGCTTAGTAACCACTTCCTATGGCTACACCTTC
abundance: .; j_gene: TRBJ1-4; d_gene: .; v_gene: TRBV2; CDR3aa: CASRGDTGKLFF; CDR3nt: TGTGCCAGCAGGGGGGACACGGGAAAACTGTTTTTT
abundance: .; j_gene: TRBJ1-1; d_gene: .; v_gene: TRBV30; CDR3aa: CAWMAGLTMNTEAFF; CDR3nt: TGTGCCTGGATGGCAGGACTCACCATGAACACTGAAGCTTTCTTT
abundance: .; j_gene: TRBJ2-7; d_gene: .; v_gene: TRBV30; CDR3aa: CACRTVSYEQYF; CDR3nt: TGTGCCTGTCGGACAGTCTCCTACGAGCAGTACTTC
abundance: once; j_gene: TRBJ1-5; d_gene: .; v_gene: TRBV29-1; CDR3aa: CSVGGGPSQPQHF; CDR3nt: TGCAGCGTTGGGGGGGGTCCAAGTCAGCCCCAGCATTTT
abundance: .; j_gene: TRBJ2-7; d_gene: .; v_gene: TRBV2; CDR3aa: CARDGTPEQYF; CDR3nt: TGTGCCAGAGACGGGACTCCCGAGCAGTACTTC
abundance: .; j_gene: TRBJ2-7; d_gene: .; v_gene: TRBV9; CDR3aa: CASSGLSHSDEQYF; CDR3nt: TGTGCCAGCAGCGGACTGAGTCACTCGGACGAGCAGTACTTC
abundance: .; j_gene: TRBJ2-7; d_gene: .; v_gene: TRBV29-1; CDR3aa: CSVSTSYEQYF; CDR3nt: TGCAGCGTTAGCACCTCCTACGAGCAGTACTTC
abundance: .; j_gene: TRBJ2-7; d_gene: .; v_gene: TRBV6-5; CDR3aa: CASSSGLLMDGYEQYF; CDR3nt: TGTGCCAGCAGTTCGGGACTGCTAATGGACGGCTACGAGCAGTACTTC
abundance: .; j_gene: TRBJ1-6; d_gene: TRBD1; v_gene: TRBV5-6; CDR3aa: CASSFGTGGYNSPLHF; CDR3nt: TGTGCCAGCAGCTTCGGGACAGGGGGTTATAATTCACCCCTCCACTTT
abundance: .; j_gene: TRBJ2-5; d_gene: .; v_gene: TRBV4-2; CDR3aa: CASSPRDSALETQYF; CDR3nt: TGTGCCAGCAGCCCCCGGGACTCCGCCCTGGAGACCCAGTACTTC
abundance: once; j_gene: TRBJ1-5; d_gene: .; v_gene: TRBV28; CDR3aa: CATMNGQRNQPQHF; CDR3nt: TGTGCCACTATGAACGGACAGCGCAATCAGCCCCAGCATTTT
abundance: .; j_gene: TRBJ2-7; d_gene: .; v_gene: TRBV5-6; CDR3aa: CASSPGSYEQYF; CDR3nt: TGTGCCAGCAGCCCGGGGTCCTACGAGCAGTACTTC
abundance: .; j_gene: TRBJ1-2; d_gene: TRBD1; v_gene: TRBV29-1; CDR3aa: CSFRQGANYGYTF; CDR3nt: TGCAGCTTCCGACAGGGGGCTAACTATGGCTACACCTTC
abundance: .; j_gene: TRBJ2-1; d_gene: TRBD1; v_gene: TRBV10-1; CDR3aa: CASSETRTGANEQFF; CDR3nt: TGCGCCAGCAGTGAGACGAGGACAGGGGCCAATGAGCAGTTCTTC